This T cell receptor beta chain originates from a study of shared T cell receptors in the human thymus. The V gene's germline CDR1 is DFQATT and CDR2 SNEGSKA (reference sequence). The CDR3 runs 11 residues. This table comes from immunoSEQ multiplex PCR, and its TCRdb copy is limited to in-frame clones, with some not included. The sample holds some 400,000 clones, around 93% seen once. Input material: thymocytes. This chain uses TRBV20-1 with TRBJ2-7; TRBD1 aligns across 8 bases. This receptor was obtained from a human donor. CDR3 sequence reads: CRGTGRDEQYF. CDR3 in DNA: TGCAGAGGGACAGGTCGCGACGAGCAGTACTTC.